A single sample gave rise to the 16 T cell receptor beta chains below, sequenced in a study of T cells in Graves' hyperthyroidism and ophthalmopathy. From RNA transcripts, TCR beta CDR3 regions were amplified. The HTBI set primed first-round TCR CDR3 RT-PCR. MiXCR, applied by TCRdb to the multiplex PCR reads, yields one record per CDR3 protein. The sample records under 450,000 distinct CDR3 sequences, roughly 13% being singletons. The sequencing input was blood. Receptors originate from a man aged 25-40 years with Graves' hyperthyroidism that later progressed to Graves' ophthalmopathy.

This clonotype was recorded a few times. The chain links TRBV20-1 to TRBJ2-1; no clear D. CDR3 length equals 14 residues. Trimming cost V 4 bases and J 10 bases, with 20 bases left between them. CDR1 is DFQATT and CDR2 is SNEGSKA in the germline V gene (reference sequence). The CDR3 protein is CSAIIGSSAPEQFF. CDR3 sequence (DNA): TGCAGTGCTATAATAGGAAGCTCAGCACCCGAGCAGTTCTTC.

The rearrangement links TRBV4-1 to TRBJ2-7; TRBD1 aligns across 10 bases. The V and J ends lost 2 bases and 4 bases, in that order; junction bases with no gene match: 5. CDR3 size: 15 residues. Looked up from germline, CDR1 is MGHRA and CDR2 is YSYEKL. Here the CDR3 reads CASSQTDRGSYEQYF. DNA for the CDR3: TGCGCCAGCAGCCAAACGGACAGGGGGTCTTACGAGCAGTACTTC.

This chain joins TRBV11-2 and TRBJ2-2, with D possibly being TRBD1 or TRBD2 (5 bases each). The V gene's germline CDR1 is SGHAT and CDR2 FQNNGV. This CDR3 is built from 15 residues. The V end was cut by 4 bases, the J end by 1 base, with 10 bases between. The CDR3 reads CASSYRDENTGELFF. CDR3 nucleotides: TGTGCCAGCAGCTACCGGGACGAGAACACCGGGGAGCTGTTTTTT.

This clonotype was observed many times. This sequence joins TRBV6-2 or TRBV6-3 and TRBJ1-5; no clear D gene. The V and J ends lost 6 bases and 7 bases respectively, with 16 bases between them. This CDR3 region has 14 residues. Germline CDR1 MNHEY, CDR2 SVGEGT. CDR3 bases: TGTGCCAGCAGCTTTGGAATATGGCCCCAGCCCCAGCATTTT. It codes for CASSFGIWPQPQHF.

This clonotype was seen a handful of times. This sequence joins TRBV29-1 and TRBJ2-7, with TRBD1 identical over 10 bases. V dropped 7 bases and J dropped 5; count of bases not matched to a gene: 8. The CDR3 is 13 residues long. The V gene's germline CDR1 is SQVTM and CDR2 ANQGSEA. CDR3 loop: CSAYGQGGNEQYF. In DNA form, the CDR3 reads TGCAGCGCCTACGGACAGGGGGGGAACGAGCAGTACTTC.

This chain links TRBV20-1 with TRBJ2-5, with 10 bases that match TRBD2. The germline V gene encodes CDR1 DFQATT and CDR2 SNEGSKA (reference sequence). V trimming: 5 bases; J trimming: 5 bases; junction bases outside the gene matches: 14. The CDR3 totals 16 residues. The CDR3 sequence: CSAAPGTSEGWETQYF. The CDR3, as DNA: TGCAGTGCTGCTCCGGGGACTAGCGAGGGGTGGGAGACCCAGTACTTC.

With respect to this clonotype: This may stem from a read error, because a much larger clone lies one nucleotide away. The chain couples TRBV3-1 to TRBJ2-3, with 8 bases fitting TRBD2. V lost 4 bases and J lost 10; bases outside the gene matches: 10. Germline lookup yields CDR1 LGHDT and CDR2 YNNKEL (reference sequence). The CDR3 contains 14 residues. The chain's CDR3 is CASSPTSVWDAQYF. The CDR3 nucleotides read TGTGCCAGCAGCCCGACTAGCGTGTGGGATGCGCAGTATTTT.

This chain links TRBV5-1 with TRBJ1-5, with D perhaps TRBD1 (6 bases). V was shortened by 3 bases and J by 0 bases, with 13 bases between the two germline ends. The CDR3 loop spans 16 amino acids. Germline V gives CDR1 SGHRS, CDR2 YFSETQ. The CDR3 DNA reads TGCGCCAGCAGCTCTCGGACAGTCCATAGCAATCAGCCCCAGCATTTT. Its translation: CASSSRTVHSNQPQHF. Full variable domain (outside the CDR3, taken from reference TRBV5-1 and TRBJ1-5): KAGVTQTPRYLIKTRGQQVTLSCSPISGHRSVSWYQQTPGQGLQFLFEYFSETQRNKGNFPGRFSGRQFSNSRSEMNVSTLELGDSALYLCASSSRTVHSNQPQHFGDGTRLSIL.

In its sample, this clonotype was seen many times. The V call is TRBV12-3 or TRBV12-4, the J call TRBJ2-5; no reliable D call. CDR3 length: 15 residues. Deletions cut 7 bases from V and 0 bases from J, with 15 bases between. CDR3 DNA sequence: TGTGCCAGCACCTCCAATCTAAGGTACCAAGAGACCCAGTACTTC. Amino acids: CASTSNLRYQETQYF.

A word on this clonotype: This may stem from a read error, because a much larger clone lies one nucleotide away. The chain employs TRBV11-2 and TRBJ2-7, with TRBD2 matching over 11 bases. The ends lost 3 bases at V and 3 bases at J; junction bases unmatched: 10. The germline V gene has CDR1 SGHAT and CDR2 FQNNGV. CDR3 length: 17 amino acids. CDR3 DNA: TGTGCCAGCAGCTTGCTACTAGCGGGGGCCGCGTTCTACGAGCAGTACTTC. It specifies CASSLLLAGAAFYEQYF.

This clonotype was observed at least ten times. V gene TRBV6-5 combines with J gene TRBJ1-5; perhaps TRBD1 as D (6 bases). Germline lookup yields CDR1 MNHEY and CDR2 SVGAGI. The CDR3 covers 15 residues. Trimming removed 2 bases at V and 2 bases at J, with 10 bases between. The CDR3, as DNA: TGTGCCAGCAGTTACGGGGGGCAAGGCAATCAGCCCCAGCATTTT. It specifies CASSYGGQGNQPQHF.

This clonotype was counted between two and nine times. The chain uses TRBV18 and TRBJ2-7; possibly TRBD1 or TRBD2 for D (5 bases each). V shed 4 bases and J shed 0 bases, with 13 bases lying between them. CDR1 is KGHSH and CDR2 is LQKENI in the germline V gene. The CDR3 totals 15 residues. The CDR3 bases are TGTGCCAGCTCACGGGACCGGGCGGGCTCCTACGAGCAGTACTTC. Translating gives CASSRDRAGSYEQYF.

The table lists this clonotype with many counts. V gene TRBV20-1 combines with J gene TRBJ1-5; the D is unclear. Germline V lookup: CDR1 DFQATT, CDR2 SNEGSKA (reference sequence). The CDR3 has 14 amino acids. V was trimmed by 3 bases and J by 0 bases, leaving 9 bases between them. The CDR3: CSASGSYSNQPQHF. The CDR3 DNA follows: TGCAGTGCTAGTGGCAGCTATAGCAATCAGCCCCAGCATTTT.

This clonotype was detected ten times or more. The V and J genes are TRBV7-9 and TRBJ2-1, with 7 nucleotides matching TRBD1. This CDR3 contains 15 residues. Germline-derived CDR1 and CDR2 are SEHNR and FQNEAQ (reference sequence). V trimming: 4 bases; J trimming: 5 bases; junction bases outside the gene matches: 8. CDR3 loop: CASSYPGQINNEQFF. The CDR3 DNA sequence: TGTGCCAGCAGCTACCCGGGACAGATAAACAATGAGCAGTTCTTC.

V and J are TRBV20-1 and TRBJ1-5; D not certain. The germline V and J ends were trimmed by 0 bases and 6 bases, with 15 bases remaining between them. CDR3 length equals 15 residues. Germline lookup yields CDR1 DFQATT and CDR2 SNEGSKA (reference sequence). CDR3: CSAREDAVRGQPQHF. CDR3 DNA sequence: TGCAGTGCTAGAGAGGATGCAGTACGAGGTCAGCCCCAGCATTTT.

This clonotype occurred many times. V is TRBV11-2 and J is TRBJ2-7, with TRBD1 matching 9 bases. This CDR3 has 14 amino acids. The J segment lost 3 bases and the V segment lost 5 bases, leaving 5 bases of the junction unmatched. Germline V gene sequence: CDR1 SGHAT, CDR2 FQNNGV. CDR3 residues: CASSHGTGYYEQYF. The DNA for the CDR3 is TGTGCCAGCAGCCATGGGACAGGGTACTACGAGCAGTACTTC.